Below are 9 T cell receptor beta chains sequenced from a single sample in a study of Graves' ophthalmopathy and Graves' hyperthyroidism. CDR3 regions of TCR beta were amplified from RNA transcripts. Amplification began with first-round RT-PCR using HTBI primers, then second-round multiplex PCR was performed. TCRdb reprocessed the multiplex PCR reads via MiXCR and lists one record per CDR3 protein. The table records over a million distinct CDR3 sequences, roughly two fifths of them present only once. The sample taken for sequencing was peripheral blood or thyroid tissue (not recorded which). The receptor source for this set is an adult man with Graves' hyperthyroidism.

The chain uses TRBV7-9 and TRBJ2-2, with 13 nucleotides matching TRBD2. CDR3 length: 22 amino acids. Germline CDR1 is SEHNR and CDR2 is FQNEAQ (reference sequence). Unmatched junction bases numbered 22, after V lost 3 bases and J lost 6 bases. The CDR3 here is CASSFLTGDPTSGRAKPGELFF. DNA for the CDR3: TGTGCCAGCAGCTTTCTAACAGGGGACCCAACTAGCGGGAGGGCGAAGCCCGGGGAGCTGTTTTTT. The whole variable domain, remainder taken from reference TRBV7-9 and TRBJ2-2, is DTGVSQNPRHKITKRGQNVTFRCDPISEHNRLYWYRQTLGQGPEFLTYFQNEAQLEKSRLLSDRFSAERPKGSFSTLEIQRTEQGDSAMYLCASSFLTGDPTSGRAKPGELFFGEGSRLTVL.

The gene calls are TRBV12-3 or TRBV12-4 and TRBJ1-6; D not resolved. The CDR3 is 16 amino acids. Trimming took off 6 bases at V and 0 bases at J, with 12 bases between the two ends. CDR3 nucleotides: TGTGCCAGCAGCCAAAGTTGGAGCTCCTATAATTCACCCCTCCACTTT. Encoded protein: CASSQSWSSYNSPLHF.

This clonotype was counted many times. CDR3 nucleotide sequence: TGCGCCAGCAGCCAATACAGGGAAGAGACCCAGTACTTC. It codes for CASSQYREETQYF. This chain links TRBV4-3 with TRBJ2-5, with D possibly matching TRBD1 (6 bases). Trimming cost V 2 bases and J 3 bases, with 7 bases left between them. The CDR3 has 13 residues. Germline CDR1 and CDR2: LGHNA and YSLEER.

Concerning this clonotype itself: This may be a read error: a much more frequent sequence differs by one nucleotide. This rearrangement joins TRBV5-1 to TRBJ2-7, with a possible D match to TRBD1 (6 bases). The CDR3 consists of 16 residues. The germline V and J ends were trimmed by 7 bases and 4 bases, with 24 bases remaining between them. CDR1 and CDR2 (germline): SGHRS, YFSETQ. The CDR3 here is CASGSNDRYPTYEQYF. The CDR3 DNA sequence: TGCGCCAGCGGCTCGAACGACAGGTACCCAACGTACGAGCAGTACTTC.

This clonotype was recorded a few times. V gene TRBV13 combines with J gene TRBJ2-3; 9 nucleotides align to TRBD2. Germline CDR1 and CDR2: PRHDT and FYEKMQ (reference sequence). V was clipped by 5 bases and J by 4 bases; unmatched bases: 10. The CDR3 runs 16 residues. For the CDR3, the DNA is TGTGCCAGCAGCCCAGGGCGGGAGGGCCCGTCAGATACGCAGTATTTT. Protein product: CASSPGREGPSDTQYF. The whole variable domain, filled in from reference TRBV13 and TRBJ2-3, reads AAGVIQSPRHLIKEKRETATLKCYPIPRHDTVYWYQQGPGQDPQFLISFYEKMQSDKGSIPDRFSAQQFSDYHSELNMSSLELGDSALYFCASSPGREGPSDTQYFGPGTRLTVL.

Ten or more counts support this clonotype. The rearrangement joins TRBV7-9 to TRBJ2-7; D ambiguous. Germline-derived CDR1 and CDR2 are SEHNR and FQNEAQ (reference sequence). Trimming pared 2 bases from V and 0 bases from J, leaving 5 bases between. The CDR3 sequence is 13 residues long. The CDR3 bases are TGTGCCAGCAGCTTATGGGCCTCCTACGAGCAGTACTTC. Translation: CASSLWASYEQYF.

This clonotype came up many times. The V call is TRBV7-9, the J call TRBJ1-5; no definite D call. The CDR3 sequence is 13 residues long. The germline CDR1 and CDR2 sequences are SEHNR and FQNEAQ (reference sequence). V was cut by 7 bases and J by 1 base, with 8 bases left in between. The CDR3 loop is CASTRGSNQPQHF. The CDR3 nucleotides are TGTGCCAGCACCCGAGGGAGCAATCAGCCCCAGCATTTT.

This clonotype occurred many times. This chain links TRBV7-2 with TRBJ2-2, with 9 bases fitting TRBD1. This CDR3 is built from 15 residues. The V segment lost 3 bases and the J segment 7 bases; nucleotides outside the gene matches: 6. Germline-derived CDR1 and CDR2 are SGHTA and FQGNSA. This CDR3 is CASSFAQGAGGELFF. CDR3 DNA: TGTGCCAGCAGCTTCGCACAGGGGGCGGGCGGGGAGCTGTTTTTT. Filled out from reference TRBV7-2 and TRBJ2-2, the complete variable domain reads GAGVSQSPSNKVTEKGKDVELRCDPISGHTALYWYRQSLGQGLEFLIYFQGNSAPDKSGLPSDRFSAERTGGSVSTLTIQRTQQEDSAVYLCASSFAQGAGGELFFGEGSRLTVL.

Notes on this clonotype: Since a much larger clone is just one base distant, this may be a read error. The chain recombines TRBV19 with TRBJ2-2, with 8 bases lining up with TRBD1. The V gene end was trimmed by 2 bases and the J gene end by 10 bases; junction bases not matched to a gene: 6. This CDR3 comprises 14 residues. CDR1 LNHDA and CDR2 SQIVND come from the germline V gene (reference sequence). The CDR3 DNA follows: TGTGCCAGTAGTATAATACCGGGACAGGTGGAGCTGTTTTTT. Its translation is CASSIIPGQVELFF.